This TCR beta chain was recovered during a study of blood T cells in healthy people across ages. The use of a sample-barcoded 5' primer and a J-beta primer mix characterized a second PCR of 7 to 11 cycles. Via MiXCR, TCRdb re-called the 5' RACE reads, giving one row per CDR3 protein. The sample lists about 750,000 distinct CDR3 sequences; about 55% were seen once. The clonotype was recovered from a man older than 75 in good health. Source material: blood.

The CDR3 is CASSVEGWSSYEQYF. CDR3 bases: TGTGCCAGCAGTGTAGAGGGATGGAGCTCCTACGAGCAGTACTTC. This chain joins TRBV6-1 and TRBJ2-7, with a possible D match to TRBD2 (5 bases). Trimming removed 4 bases from V and 0 bases from J, with 13 bases in between. Germline V gene lookup returns CDR1 MNHNS and CDR2 SASEGT. There are 15 residues in the CDR3.